These T cell receptor beta chains were read from a single sample in a study of shared clonotypes between healthy human individuals. Clones were sequenced by immunoSEQ multiplex PCR, and TCRdb holds only the in-frame ones, with some missing. The table lists approximately 1.4 million clones, 95% to 99% of them singletons. The sequenced sample was naive CD4+ T cells sorted from blood. Receptor source: a man aged 25 to 40 in good health. CDR3s leave out the opening cysteine and the closing phenylalanine or tryptophan. The D gene is left open where the match is weak. Not every row has a clone size; where given, it reads once, few, many or a size class.

CDR3aa,j_gene,len,d_gene,v_gene,abundance
ASSPDRNYGYT,TRBJ1-2,11,NA,TRBV18,once
AHASGSKYEQF,TRBJ2-1,11,TRBD2,TRBV30,NA
ASSVGGRANTGELF,TRBJ2-2,14,NA,TRBV9,NA
ASRETGALAKNIQY,TRBJ2-4,14,NA,TRBV19,NA
ASSLKGVNTGELF,TRBJ2-2,13,NA,TRBV7-8,NA
ASIQDRGNEQF,TRBJ2-1,11,TRBD1,TRBV2,NA
ASSEDRPNQPQH,TRBJ1-5,12,NA,TRBV7-8,NA
ASSLMGYEQY,TRBJ2-7,10,NA,TRBV28,NA
ASSRPAGGANVLT,TRBJ2-6,13,NA,TRBV7-9,once
ATSRSTGLNTEAF,TRBJ1-1,13,NA,TRBV15,NA
ASSHRDSPSYEQY,TRBJ2-7,13,TRBD1,TRBV5-5,NA
ASSAYLAGFSGGELF,TRBJ2-2,15,TRBD2,TRBV18,NA
ASSEARTGNTEAF,TRBJ1-1,13,TRBD1,TRBV2,NA
ASSIGGTQY,TRBJ2-5,9,NA,TRBV19,NA
AISESGRLAEPQH,TRBJ1-5,13,NA,TRBV10-3,NA
ASTSTDTQY,TRBJ2-3,9,NA,TRBV19,NA
ASSPRQGGAGELF,TRBJ2-2,13,NA,TRBV18,NA
ASSLYREGTDTQY,TRBJ2-3,13,TRBD2,TRBV5-4,once
ASTRDRRSMNTEAF,TRBJ1-1,14,TRBD1,TRBV2,NA
ASSWLQTPYEQY,TRBJ2-7,12,NA,TRBV28,NA
ASASRTDNEQF,TRBJ2-1,11,NA,TRBV18,NA
ASSLGQGSQPQH,TRBJ1-5,12,TRBD1,TRBV28,NA
ASSGQGGTGELF,TRBJ2-2,12,TRBD1,TRBV19,NA
ASSVAVETDTQY,TRBJ2-3,12,NA,TRBV9,NA
ASSSNRANEKLF,TRBJ1-4,12,NA,TRBV7-2,NA
ASSSGTGVNTEAF,TRBJ1-1,13,TRBD1,TRBV10-1,NA
ASSPRGLAGVAYNEQF,TRBJ2-1,16,TRBD2,TRBV5-4,NA
ASSLASGSTGTGELF,TRBJ2-2,15,TRBD2,TRBV5-1,NA
ATSREWAGTNEKLF,TRBJ1-4,14,NA,TRBV15,NA
ASSLPDPGYNEQY,TRBJ2-7,13,NA,TRBV7-2,NA
ASSLGLAGGELF,TRBJ2-2,12,TRBD2,TRBV5-1,few